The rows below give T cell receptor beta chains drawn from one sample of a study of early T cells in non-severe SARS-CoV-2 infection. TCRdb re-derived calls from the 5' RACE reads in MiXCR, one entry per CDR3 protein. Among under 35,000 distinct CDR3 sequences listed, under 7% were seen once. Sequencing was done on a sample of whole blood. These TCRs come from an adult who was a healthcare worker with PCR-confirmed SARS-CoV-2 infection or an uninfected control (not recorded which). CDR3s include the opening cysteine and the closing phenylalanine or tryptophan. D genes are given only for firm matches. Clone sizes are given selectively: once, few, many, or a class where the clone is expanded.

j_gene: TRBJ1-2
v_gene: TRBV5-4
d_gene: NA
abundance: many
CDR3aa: CASSLGSFYGYTF
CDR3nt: TGTGCCAGCAGCTTAGGGAGCTTCTATGGCTACACCTTC

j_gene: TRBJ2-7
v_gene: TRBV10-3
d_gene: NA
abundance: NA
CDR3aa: CAIKGAAGDRSYEQYF
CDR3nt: TGTGCCATCAAGGGAGCGGCAGGGGACCGCTCCTACGAGCAGTACTTC

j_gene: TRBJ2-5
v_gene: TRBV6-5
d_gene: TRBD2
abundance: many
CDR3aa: CASSSRGRTQTQYF
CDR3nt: TGTGCCAGCAGTTCTCGCGGGAGGACCCAGACCCAGTACTTC

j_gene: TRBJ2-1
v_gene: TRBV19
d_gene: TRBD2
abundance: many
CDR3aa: CASSIGAAGGYYNEQFF
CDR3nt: TGTGCCAGTAGTATAGGTGCGGCGGGAGGATATTACAATGAGCAGTTCTTC

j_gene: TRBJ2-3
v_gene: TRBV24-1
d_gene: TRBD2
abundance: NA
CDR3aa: CTTSDLPSGGSRTDTQYF
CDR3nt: TGTACCACCAGTGATTTACCTAGCGGGGGCAGCCGCACAGATACGCAGTATTTT

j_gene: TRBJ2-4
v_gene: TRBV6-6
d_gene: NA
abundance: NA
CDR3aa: CASSDPPWSKNIQYF
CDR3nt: TGTGCCAGCAGTGACCCCCCATGGTCCAAAAACATTCAGTACTTC

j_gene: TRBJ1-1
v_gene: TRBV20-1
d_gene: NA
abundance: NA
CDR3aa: CSAKGEGWMNTEAFF
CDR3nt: TGCAGTGCTAAGGGAGAGGGATGGATGAACACTGAAGCTTTCTTT

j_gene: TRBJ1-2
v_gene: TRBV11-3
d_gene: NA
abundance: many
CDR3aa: CASSFNEGYTF
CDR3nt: TGTGCCAGCAGCTTTAACGAAGGCTACACCTTC

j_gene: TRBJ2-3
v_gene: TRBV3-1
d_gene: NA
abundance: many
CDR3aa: CASSPRGAASTDTQYF
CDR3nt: TGTGCCAGCAGCCCACGGGGGGCGGCTAGCACAGATACGCAGTATTTT

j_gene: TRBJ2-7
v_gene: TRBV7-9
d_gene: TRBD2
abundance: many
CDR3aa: CASSERLAGVHEQYF
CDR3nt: TGTGCCAGCAGCGAGAGGCTAGCGGGAGTCCACGAGCAGTACTTC